This TCR beta chain comes out of a study of T cells in localized non-small cell lung cancer. Points from the study as a whole: A single tumor region was sequenced, leaving heterogeneity possible. A denser population of T cells in blood accompanied longer overall survival. Uninvolved adjacent lung, not tumor, had the highest T cell clonality.

Per germline, CDR1 SGHTA and CDR2 FQGNSA. V gave up 4 bases and J gave up 8 bases, with 14 bases separating them. The CDR3 runs 13 residues. Only in-frame clones appear in the TCRdb table, and some are missing; sequencing was by immunoSEQ multiplex PCR. Seen here are 70,000 to 100,000 clones, 80% observed once, and the top ten hold 8.5% to 10%. On this clone itself: Its antigen is still unknown.

This sequence was found in a female donor older than 55 with stage I lung adenocarcinoma. Sequences were derived from peripheral blood, sampled before any cancer treatment. The J gene is TRBJ1-1, the V gene TRBV7-2; D unresolved. The CDR3 DNA reads TGTGCCAGCAGCTCGACCGGGTTCCCCGAAGCTTTCTTT. The encoded protein is CASSSTGFPEAFF.